These T cell receptor beta chains were read from a single sample in a study of T cell responses to AZD1222 COVID-19 vaccine. Assay used: immunoSEQ multiplex PCR; TCRdb lists only in-frame clones, some missing. This table holds about 100,000 clones, less than 90% found once. The source material was peripheral blood, sampled on day 0 of AZD1222 vaccination. These receptors came from an adult in good health. CDR3s leave out the opening cysteine and the closing phenylalanine or tryptophan. The order of the fields is V gene, J gene, CDR3 protein.

TRBV5-8	TRBJ1-1	ASSAVPGFPEAF
TRBV27	TRBJ2-2	ASRMNAGELF
TRBV2	TRBJ2-1	ASFEREGNEQF
TRBV2	TRBJ2-1	ASRGTGGDEQF
TRBV9	TRBJ1-1	ASSVAPDRENTEAF
TRBV4-3	TRBJ2-1	ASSRIRGEQF
TRBV15	TRBJ1-4	ATSRDRGFEELF
TRBV7-2	TRBJ1-1	ASSYYPRDTEAF
TRBV5-6	TRBJ2-2	ASSLGAGGSGELF
TRBV19	TRBJ2-1	AARLKGDPRDEQF
TRBV19	TRBJ1-1	ASSMKGVGTEAF
TRBV10-3	TRBJ1-1	ATLGTGTEAF
TRBV7-2	TRBJ1-2	ASSLGWGTHGYT
TRBV6-5	TRBJ1-5	ASRRTGRNQPQH
TRBV4-2	TRBJ1-5	ASSLRRPGTGTHSNQPQH
TRBV28	TRBJ1-1	ASSRYRGNTEAF
TRBV3-1/TRBV3-2	TRBJ2-1	ASSRGAPYNEQF
TRBV18	TRBJ1-1	ASSPGFFGTEAF
TRBV4-1	TRBJ1-1	ASSQVWTVNTEAF